This T cell receptor (beta chain) was found in a study of PD-1 blockade in classical Hodgkin lymphoma. Germline V gene data show CDR1 as MDHEN and CDR2 as SYDVKM. CDR3 size: 14 residues. The germline V and J ends were trimmed by 6 bases and 4 bases, with 10 bases remaining between them. In every patient, relapse followed autologous stem cell transplantation, while exposure to brentuximab vedotin differed. Produced via immunoSEQ multiplex PCR; TCRdb's table is partial and in-frame only. The sample shows about 110,000 clones, 89% of them seen only once. This chain connects TRBV28 to TRBJ2-6; D tentatively fits TRBD1 or TRBD2 (6 bases each). The origin of this receptor is a human donor with classical Hodgkin lymphoma. The input for sequencing was peripheral blood mononuclear cells (PBMCs), taken before the second cycle of nivolumab. CDR3 amino acids: CASRGGSGANVLTF. CDR3 bases: TGTGCCAGCAGGGGGGGCTCCGGGGCCAACGTCCTGACTTTC.